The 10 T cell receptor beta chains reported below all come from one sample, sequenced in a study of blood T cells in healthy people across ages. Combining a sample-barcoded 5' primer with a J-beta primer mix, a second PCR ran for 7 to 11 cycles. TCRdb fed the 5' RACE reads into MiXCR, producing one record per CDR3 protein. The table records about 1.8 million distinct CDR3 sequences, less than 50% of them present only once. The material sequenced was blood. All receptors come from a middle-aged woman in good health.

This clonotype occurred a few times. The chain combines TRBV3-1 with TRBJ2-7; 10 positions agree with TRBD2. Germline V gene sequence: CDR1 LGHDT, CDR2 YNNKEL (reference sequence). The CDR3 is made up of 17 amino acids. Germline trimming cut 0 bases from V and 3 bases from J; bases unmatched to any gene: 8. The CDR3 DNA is TGTGCCAGCAGCCAAGAAGGAACTAGCGGGGACGGCTACGAGCAGTACTTC. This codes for CASSQEGTSGDGYEQYF.

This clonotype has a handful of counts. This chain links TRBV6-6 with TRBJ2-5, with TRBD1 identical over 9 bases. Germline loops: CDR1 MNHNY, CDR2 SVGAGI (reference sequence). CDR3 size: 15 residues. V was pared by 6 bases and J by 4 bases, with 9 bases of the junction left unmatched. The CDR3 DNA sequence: TGTGCCAGCAGACCCGCTTTGACAGGGGGAGAGACCCAGTACTTC. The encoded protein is CASRPALTGGETQYF.

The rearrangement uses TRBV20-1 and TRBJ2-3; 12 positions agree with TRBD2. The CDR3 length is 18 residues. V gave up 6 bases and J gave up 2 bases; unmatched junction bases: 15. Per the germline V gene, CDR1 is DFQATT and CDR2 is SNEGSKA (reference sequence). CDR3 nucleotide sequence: TGCAGTGCGAGACTAGCGGGGGTGTTCCGAACGGTCACAGATACGCAGTATTTT. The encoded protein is CSARLAGVFRTVTDTQYF.

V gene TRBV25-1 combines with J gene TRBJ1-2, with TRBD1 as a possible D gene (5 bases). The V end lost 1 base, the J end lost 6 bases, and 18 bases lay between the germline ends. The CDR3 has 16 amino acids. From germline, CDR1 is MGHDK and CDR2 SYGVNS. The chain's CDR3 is CASSESGNGALNGYTF. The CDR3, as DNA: TGTGCCAGCAGTGAATCTGGGAATGGGGCTCTAAATGGCTACACCTTC.

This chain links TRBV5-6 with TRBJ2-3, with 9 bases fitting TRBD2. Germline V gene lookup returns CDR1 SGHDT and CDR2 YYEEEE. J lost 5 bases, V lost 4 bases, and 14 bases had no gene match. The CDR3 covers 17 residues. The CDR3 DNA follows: TGTGCCAGCAGCCCCGCTGGCGGGGGGGCGGTGGGAGATACGCAGTATTTT. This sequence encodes CASSPAGGGAVGDTQYF.

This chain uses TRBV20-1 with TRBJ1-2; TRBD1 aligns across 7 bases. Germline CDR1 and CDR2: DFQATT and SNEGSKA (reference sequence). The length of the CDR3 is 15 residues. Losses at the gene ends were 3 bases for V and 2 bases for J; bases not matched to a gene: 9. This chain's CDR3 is CSASGGQIKNYGYTF. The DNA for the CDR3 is TGCAGTGCTAGTGGGGGACAGATCAAAAACTATGGCTACACCTTC.

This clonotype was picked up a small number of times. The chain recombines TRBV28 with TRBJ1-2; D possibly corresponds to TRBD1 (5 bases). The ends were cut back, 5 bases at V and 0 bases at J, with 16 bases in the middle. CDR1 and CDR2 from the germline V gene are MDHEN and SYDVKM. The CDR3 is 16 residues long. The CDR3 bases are TGTGCCAGCAGTCCCTCTGACATGGGGCCTAACTATGGCTACACCTTC. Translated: CASSPSDMGPNYGYTF.

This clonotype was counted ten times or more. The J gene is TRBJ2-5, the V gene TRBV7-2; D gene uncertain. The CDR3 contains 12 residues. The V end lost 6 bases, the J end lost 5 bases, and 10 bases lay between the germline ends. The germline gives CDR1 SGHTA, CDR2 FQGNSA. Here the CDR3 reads CASSWTGETQYF. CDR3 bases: TGTGCCAGCAGTTGGACCGGGGAGACCCAGTACTTC.

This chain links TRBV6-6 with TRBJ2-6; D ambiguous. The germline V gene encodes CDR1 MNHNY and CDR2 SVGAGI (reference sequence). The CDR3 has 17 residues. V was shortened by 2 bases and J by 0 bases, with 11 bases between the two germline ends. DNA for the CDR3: TGTGCCAGCAGTTACCCGACAAGTGCCTCTGGGGCCAACGTCCTGACTTTC. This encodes CASSYPTSASGANVLTF.

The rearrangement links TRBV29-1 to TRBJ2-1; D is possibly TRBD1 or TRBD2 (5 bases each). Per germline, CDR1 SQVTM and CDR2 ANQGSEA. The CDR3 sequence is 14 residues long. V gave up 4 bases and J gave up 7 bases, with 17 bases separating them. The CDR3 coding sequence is TGCAGCGTTGGACACCGGGGCCCCGGGAATGAGCAGTTCTTC. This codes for CSVGHRGPGNEQFF.